The 19 T cell receptor beta chains given below trace back to one sample, sequenced in a study of beta chain features in type 1 diabetes. TCRB transcripts that were expressed got sequenced, as all of the isolated RNA had been reverse transcribed. Profiling relied on immunoSEQ multiplex PCR, and the TCRdb table lists in-frame clones only, not all of them. The table records hundreds of thousands of clones, roughly 13% of them present only once. The specimen sequenced was naive CD4+ T cells from blood. These receptors all come from a man in his late teens or twenties in good health.

In its sample, this clone was seen a few times. This chain connects TRBV7-9 to TRBJ1-2, with D possibly matching TRBD1 (5 bases). CDR1 and CDR2 from the germline V gene are SEHNR and FQNEAQ (reference sequence). Trimming cost V 3 bases and J 4 bases, with 9 bases left between them. This CDR3 region has 13 residues. CDR3 in amino acids: CASSFDSLYGYTF. DNA of the CDR3: TGTGCCAGCAGCTTCGACAGTCTCTATGGCTACACCTTC.

This clone was recorded at least ten times. The V and J genes are TRBV7-9 and TRBJ2-7, with TRBD2 identical over 10 bases. CDR1 and CDR2 (germline): SEHNR, FQNEAQ (reference sequence). Trimming took 5 bases from V and 7 from J; bases not matched to a gene: 11. CDR3 length equals 15 residues. The CDR3: CASSPNLAGAEEQYF. The CDR3 coding sequence is TGTGCCAGCAGCCCCAATCTAGCGGGAGCGGAAGAGCAGTACTTC.

This clone was seen more than once but under ten times. The chain joins TRBV7-3 to TRBJ1-2, with a possible D match to TRBD1 (6 bases). Deletions cut 5 bases from V and 8 bases from J, with 18 bases between. CDR1 SGHTA and CDR2 FQGTGA come from the germline V gene. The CDR3 has 14 residues. This CDR3 is CASSKLQGPEGYTF. CDR3 DNA sequence: TGTGCCAGCAGCAAACTACAGGGACCTGAAGGCTACACCTTC.

This clone occurred a few times. J is TRBJ2-1 and V is TRBV14; 7 positions match TRBD2. Germline V CDR1 and CDR2: SGHDN, FVKESK. J was trimmed by 4 bases and V by 1 base; bases with no gene match: 4. The CDR3 consists of 15 residues. CDR3 DNA: TGTGCCAGCAGCCAAGTTCTAGCGGAGTACAATGAGCAGTTCTTC. It yields the protein CASSQVLAEYNEQFF.

V and J are TRBV28 and TRBJ2-5, with D perhaps matching TRBD1 (5 bases). CDR3 size: 14 residues. Germline V lookup: CDR1 MDHEN, CDR2 SYDVKM. The V end was cut by 3 bases, the J end by 2 bases, with 10 bases between. The CDR3 spells CASSFRQGQETQYF. CDR3 bases: TGTGCCAGCAGTTTCAGGCAGGGACAAGAGACCCAGTACTTC.

The rearrangement uses TRBV6-5 and TRBJ2-1; 8 bases fit TRBD2. The germline CDR1 and CDR2 sequences are MNHEY and SVGAGI. This CDR3 has 14 amino acids. After removal of 8 bases from V and 5 bases from J, the junction contained 8 bases not matched to a gene. CDR3 in DNA: TGTGCCAGCGGGCGGGGGGTCCGAAACAATGAGCAGTTCTTC. It specifies CASGRGVRNNEQFF.

The gene calls are TRBV4-1 and TRBJ2-7, with 7 bases lining up with TRBD1. V was pared by 2 bases and J by 4 bases, with 8 bases of the junction left unmatched. Germline V lookup: CDR1 MGHRA, CDR2 YSYEKL. The CDR3 contains 15 residues. CDR3 sequence: CASSQPGQLRYEQYF. The CDR3 DNA follows: TGCGCCAGCAGCCAACCGGGACAGCTACGTTACGAGCAGTACTTC.

The chain carries TRBV28 and TRBJ2-4, with TRBD2 matching 10 bases. The length of the CDR3 is 18 residues. Germline CDR1 MDHEN, CDR2 SYDVKM. With 3 bases clipped from V and 8 bases from J, the junction kept 16 bases outside the gene matches. The CDR3 loop is CASSFDRLAGGLRYIQYF. The CDR3 nucleotides are TGTGCCAGCAGTTTTGATCGACTAGCGGGCGGCCTCCGGTACATTCAGTACTTC.

V usage is TRBV6-4 and J usage is TRBJ2-1, with D perhaps TRBD2 (5 bases). This CDR3 is built from 13 residues. Germline values: CDR1 MRHNA, CDR2 SNTAGT. V shed 3 bases and J shed 10 bases, with 13 bases lying between them. CDR3 sequence (DNA): TGTGCCAGCAGTGAAGAACTAGGGTTAGAGCAGTTCTTC. Protein sequence: CASSEELGLEQFF.

A few counts support this clone. The chain is built from TRBV30 and TRBJ1-5, with TRBD1 matching over 9 bases. This CDR3 has 14 residues. Germline lookup yields CDR1 GTSNPN and CDR2 SVGIG (reference sequence). V shed 2 bases and J 6 bases; nucleotides not matched to a gene: 5. CDR3 DNA: TGTGCCTGGAGTCAGGACAGGGGCGGTCAGCCCCAGCATTTT. As protein: CAWSQDRGGQPQHF.

The genes are TRBV2 and TRBJ1-4; TRBD1 agrees at 8 bases. Trimming at V came to 3 bases and at J to 2 bases, leaving 11 bases not matched to a gene. Germline V lookup: CDR1 SNHLY, CDR2 FYNNEI. The CDR3 is 18 amino acids. This chain's CDR3 is CASSDLDRGSGTNEKLFF. In nucleotides, the CDR3 is TGTGCCAGCAGTGACTTAGACAGGGGTTCCGGGACTAATGAAAAACTGTTTTTT.

This chain links TRBV7-2 with TRBJ1-1; D is undetermined. V lost 5 bases, J lost 1 base, and 8 bases lay in between. The CDR3 consists of 13 residues. In germline, CDR1 is SGHTA, CDR2 FQGNSA. The CDR3 protein is CASSVTRNTEAFF. The CDR3 nucleotides read TGTGCCAGCAGCGTGACAAGGAACACTGAAGCTTTCTTT.

This rearrangement joins TRBV7-3 to TRBJ2-3, with D possibly TRBD2 on 5 matching bases. The germline V gene encodes CDR1 SGHTA and CDR2 FQGTGA. This CDR3 has 15 amino acids. V lost 5 bases, J lost 0 bases, and 12 bases lay in between. The CDR3 here is CASSPLGESTDTQYF. The DNA for the CDR3 is TGTGCCAGCAGCCCCCTCGGGGAAAGCACAGATACGCAGTATTTT. The whole variable domain, filled in from reference TRBV7-3 and TRBJ2-3, reads GAGVSQTPSNKVTEKGKYVELRCDPISGHTALYWYRQSLGQGPEFLIYFQGTGAADDSGLPNDRFFAVRPEGSVSTLKIQRTERGDSAVYLCASSPLGESTDTQYFGPGTRLTVL.

This clone turned up a few times. The chain links TRBV7-9 to TRBJ2-1, with 8 bases fitting TRBD1. Germline lookup yields CDR1 SEHNR and CDR2 FQNEAQ (reference sequence). The CDR3 consists of 14 residues. Unmatched junction bases numbered 2, after V lost 3 bases and J lost 4 bases. The CDR3 is CASSFRGPYNEQFF. CDR3 coding DNA: TGTGCCAGCAGCTTCAGGGGGCCGTACAATGAGCAGTTCTTC.

The V call is TRBV28, the J call TRBJ1-5; a weak D match, TRBD1 (5 bases). The CDR3 is 13 amino acids. Trimming removed 6 bases from V and 6 bases from J, with 12 bases in between. CDR1 is MDHEN, CDR2 SYDVKM, per germline. CDR3: CASRSGGTQPQHF. CDR3 DNA sequence: TGTGCCAGCAGGTCGGGGGGGACTCAGCCCCAGCATTTT.

The chain combines TRBV6-1 with TRBJ1-4, with 8 bases that match TRBD1. The CDR3 spans 13 residues. Trimming took 8 bases from V and 6 from J; bases not matched to a gene: 5. Germline V CDR1 and CDR2: MNHNS, SASEGT. As DNA, the CDR3 is TGTGCCAGCCTTCAGGGGGCAGATGAAAAACTGTTTTTT. This encodes CASLQGADEKLFF.

The rearrangement links TRBV5-4 to TRBJ2-7; 9 nucleotides agree with TRBD1. V lost 1 base, J lost 5 bases, and 4 bases stayed unmatched. Per germline, CDR1 SGHNT and CDR2 YYREEE (reference sequence). The CDR3 loop spans 14 amino acids. The CDR3 DNA reads TGTGCCAGCAGCTTGAAGGGACAGGGCCACGAGCAGTACTTC. Encoded protein: CASSLKGQGHEQYF. Combining the CDR3 with reference TRBV5-4 and TRBJ2-7 gives the whole variable domain ETGVTQSPTHLIKTRGQQVTLRCSSQSGHNTVSWYQQALGQGPQFIFQYYREEENGRGNFPPRFSGLQFPNYSSELNVNALELDDSALYLCASSLKGQGHEQYFGPGTRLTVT.

This clone was counted between two and nine times. This chain links TRBV5-5 with TRBJ1-4; 8 bases agree with TRBD1. Per germline, CDR1 SGHKS and CDR2 YYEKEE (reference sequence). The CDR3 loop spans 14 amino acids. The V and J ends lost 4 bases and 8 bases, in that order; junction bases with no gene match: 7. CDR3 residues: CASSRGTGDEKLFF. CDR3 nucleotide sequence: TGTGCCAGCAGCCGAGGGACAGGAGACGAAAAACTGTTTTTT.

This clone was counted a few times. The genes are TRBV7-9 and TRBJ1-5; D call uncertain. Germline CDR1 reads SEHNR; CDR2 reads FQNEAQ (reference sequence). The CDR3 sequence is 16 residues long. The V end was cut by 1 base, the J end by 0 bases, with 10 bases between. Here the CDR3 reads CASSLGEGSSNQPQHF. For the CDR3, the DNA is TGTGCCAGCAGCTTAGGGGAGGGATCTAGCAATCAGCCCCAGCATTTT.